The 28 T cell receptor beta chains in this list originate from one sample, sequenced in a study of shared clonotypes between healthy human individuals. Produced via immunoSEQ multiplex PCR; TCRdb's table is partial and in-frame only. The sample consists of about 610,000 clones, almost 97% of them appearing once. Sequencing was done on a sample of naive CD4+ T cells sorted from blood. The sample's subset: CD45RA+ positively selected. These receptor sequences come from a woman aged 30 to 39 in good health.

The chain is built from TRBV7-9 and TRBJ2-1; D is uncertain. CDR1 and CDR2 from the germline V gene are SEHNR and FQNEAQ (reference sequence). The CDR3 covers 15 residues. V gave up 1 base and J gave up 1 base, with 8 bases separating them. The CDR3 spells CASSLGDSSYNEQFF. The DNA of the CDR3 is TGTGCCAGCAGCTTAGGAGACTCGTCCTACAATGAGCAGTTCTTC.

The CDR3 protein is CASGGTQVYEQYF. The CDR3 DNA follows: TGTGCCAGCGGGGGTACACAGGTCTACGAGCAGTACTTC. This chain links TRBV27 with TRBJ2-5; possibly TRBD1 or TRBD2 for D (5 bases each). The end of the DNA fits TRBJ2-7 better, so the J call may be wrong. The CDR3 spans 13 residues. The germline V gene encodes CDR1 MNHEY and CDR2 SMNVEV (reference sequence).

This rearrangement joins TRBV7-6 to TRBJ2-5; D is unclear. This CDR3 region has 13 residues. The germline CDR1 and CDR2 sequences are SGHVS and FNYEAQ. Trimming removed 5 bases at V and 5 bases at J, with 12 bases between. The CDR3 protein is CASSMRLMETQYF. The CDR3 nucleotides are TGTGCCAGCAGCATGCGACTCATGGAGACCCAGTACTTC. The whole variable domain, remainder taken from reference TRBV7-6 and TRBJ2-5, is GAGVSQSPRYKVTKRGQDVALRCDPISGHVSLYWYRQALGQGPEFLTYFNYEAQQDKSGLPNDRFSAERPEGSISTLTIQRTEQRDSAMYRCASSMRLMETQYFGPGTRLLVL.

CDR3 loop: CASSPQGRGEQFF. CDR3 coding DNA: TGTGCCAGCAGCCCGCAGGGGAGGGGCGAGCAGTTCTTC. The chain joins TRBV4-2 to TRBJ2-1, with a weak D call TRBD2 (7 bases). Germline CDR1 LGHNA, CDR2 YNFKEQ. V was shortened by 4 bases and J by 10 bases, with 14 bases between the two germline ends. The CDR3 covers 13 residues.

The chain carries TRBV19 and TRBJ1-3; D ambiguous. Germline V CDR1 and CDR2: LNHDA, SQIVND (reference sequence). V was pared by 3 bases and J by 2 bases, with 11 bases between. The CDR3 sequence is 15 residues long. The CDR3 loop reads CASSIPRIPGNTIYF. DNA of the CDR3: TGTGCCAGTAGTATCCCCAGGATACCTGGAAACACCATATATTTT.

The V and J genes are TRBV28 and TRBJ1-2; tentative D call: TRBD1 (5 bases). The length of the CDR3 is 13 residues. The germline V gene has CDR1 MDHEN and CDR2 SYDVKM. V was trimmed by 6 bases and J by 5 bases, leaving 13 bases between them. The CDR3 DNA reads TGTGCCAGCAGCCTGATACAGGCATATGGCTACACCTTC. This sequence encodes CASSLIQAYGYTF.

V and J are TRBV28 and TRBJ2-2; no clear D gene. The CDR3 is 12 residues long. Between the trimmed V and J ends, which lost 6 bases and 3 bases, there was a span of 5 bases. Germline V gene sequence: CDR1 MDHEN, CDR2 SYDVKM. DNA of the CDR3: TGTGCCAGCAGCTTCTACACCGGGGAGCTGTTTTTT. It yields the protein CASSFYTGELFF.

This sequence joins TRBV7-2 and TRBJ2-1; 9 bases are shared with TRBD2. Germline values: CDR1 SGHTA, CDR2 FQGNSA. The CDR3 length is 15 residues. V lost 5 bases to trimming and J lost 0 bases; unmatched junction nucleotides: 2. Here the CDR3 DNA reads TGTGCCAGCAGCCGTAGCGGGAGCTCCTACAATGAGCAGTTCTTC. It is translated as CASSRSGSSYNEQFF.

The V and J genes are TRBV6-1 and TRBJ2-1, with 8 positions matching TRBD2. V was clipped by 7 bases and J by 10 bases; unmatched bases: 15. Germline V gene data show CDR1 as MNHNS and CDR2 as SASEGT. The CDR3 extends over 15 amino acids. The CDR3 here is CASNGQAGVFEEQFF. CDR3 coding DNA: TGTGCCAGCAACGGTCAAGCGGGAGTTTTTGAGGAGCAGTTCTTC.

The count of this clone is one. The chain recombines TRBV2 with TRBJ1-3; TRBD1 might be the D (6 bases). Trimming cost V 6 bases and J 0 bases, with 21 bases left between them. The V gene's germline CDR1 is SNHLY and CDR2 FYNNEI. This CDR3 has 18 residues. Here the CDR3 DNA reads TGTGCCAGCAGAGTCCGGCACCCCCGACAGGCCTCTGGAAACACCATATATTTT. This sequence encodes CASRVRHPRQASGNTIYF.

The chain uses TRBV5-1 and TRBJ1-1; no clear D gene. CDR3 size: 14 residues. V lost 4 bases and J lost 0, with 10 bases in between. Per germline, CDR1 SGHRS and CDR2 YFSETQ. The DNA of the CDR3 is TGCGCCAGCAGCGTGAATAAACTGAACACTGAAGCTTTCTTT. This gives the protein CASSVNKLNTEAFF. Complete variable domain (other parts from reference TRBV5-1 and TRBJ1-1): KAGVTQTPRYLIKTRGQQVTLSCSPISGHRSVSWYQQTPGQGLQFLFEYFSETQRNKGNFPGRFSGRQFSNSRSEMNVSTLELGDSALYLCASSVNKLNTEAFFGQGTRLTVV.

The chain has TRBV19 and TRBJ2-3; TRBD2 aligns across 8 bases. Germline V gives CDR1 LNHDA, CDR2 SQIVND (reference sequence). Germline trimming cut 4 bases from V and 0 bases from J; bases unmatched to any gene: 6. This CDR3 contains 16 residues. The CDR3 DNA follows: TGTGCCAGTAGTACAGGACTAGCTGCTAGCACAGATACGCAGTATTTT. Protein: CASSTGLAASTDTQYF.

This chain joins TRBV7-2 and TRBJ2-1, with 8 bases lining up with TRBD2. Germline V gives CDR1 SGHTA, CDR2 FQGNSA. This CDR3 region has 14 residues. V was pared by 2 bases and J by 10 bases, with 7 bases of the junction left unmatched. The CDR3 sequence is CASSLISGIGEQFF. In nucleotides, the CDR3 is TGTGCCAGCAGCTTAATTAGCGGGATTGGCGAGCAGTTCTTC.

The chain employs TRBV5-4 and TRBJ2-3; TRBD2 agrees at 9 bases. V shed 2 bases, J shed 6 bases, and the junction held 4 bases outside the gene matches. CDR1 is SGHNT, CDR2 YYREEE, per germline (reference sequence). The CDR3 is 14 residues long. The CDR3 region has the DNA TGTGCCAGCAGCTTCTCTAGCGGGGCCGATACGCAGTATTTT. The encoded protein is CASSFSSGADTQYF.

The chain recombines TRBV27 with TRBJ2-3, with 8 bases identical to TRBD2. CDR1 and CDR2 from the germline V gene are MNHEY and SMNVEV (reference sequence). V was pared by 3 bases and J by 2 bases, with 10 bases of the junction left unmatched. The CDR3 is 17 amino acids. The DNA of the CDR3 is TGTGCCAGCAGTTTTAGCCGACGCGGGAGGTACACAGATACGCAGTATTTT. Translation: CASSFSRRGRYTDTQYF.

The rearrangement links TRBV27 to TRBJ2-3; 10 nucleotides match TRBD2. Unmatched junction bases numbered 3, after V lost 2 bases and J lost 1 base. This CDR3 region has 16 residues. Germline V gene data show CDR1 as MNHEY and CDR2 as SMNVEV (reference sequence). Here the CDR3 reads CASSLEGTSGTDTQYF. The CDR3 nucleotides are TGTGCCAGCAGTTTAGAAGGGACTAGCGGCACAGATACGCAGTATTTT.

The chain joins TRBV6-5 to TRBJ1-5, with D hard to call. Per the germline V gene, CDR1 is MNHEY and CDR2 is SVGAGI. Trimming shortened V by 6 bases and J by 0 bases, and 9 bases separated the two germline ends. This CDR3 is built from 14 residues. The CDR3: CASSPDYSNQPQHF. The CDR3 coding sequence is TGTGCCAGCAGCCCCGATTATAGCAATCAGCCCCAGCATTTT.

The CDR3 loop reads CASSLVGGGSNQPQHF. DNA of the CDR3: TGTGCCAGCAGCTTAGTCGGGGGGGGCAGCAATCAGCCCCAGCATTTT. This chain links TRBV7-2 with TRBJ1-5, with D possibly being TRBD1 (6 bases). With 1 base removed from V and 1 base from J, the gap between germline ends came to 11 bases. Germline CDR1 reads SGHTA; CDR2 reads FQGNSA. The length of the CDR3 is 16 residues.

This chain links TRBV6-5 with TRBJ2-1, with TRBD2 identical over 10 bases. Germline CDR1 MNHEY, CDR2 SVGAGI. This CDR3 spans 15 amino acids. J was trimmed by 9 bases and V by 6 bases; bases with no gene match: 11. The CDR3 nucleotides read TGTGCCAGCAGACCCCTCAGCGGGAGGGTGGGTGAGCAGTTCTTC. Translated: CASRPLSGRVGEQFF.

The V call is TRBV6-1, the J call TRBJ2-1; weak D call: TRBD2 (5 bases). Trimming took off 2 bases at V and 4 bases at J, with 12 bases between the two ends. Germline lookup yields CDR1 MNHNS and CDR2 SASEGT. CDR3 length: 15 amino acids. For the CDR3, the DNA is TGTGCCAGCAGTGAACTTGGCGGGCCGTACAATGAGCAGTTCTTC. This codes for CASSELGGPYNEQFF.

This clone showed up just once. The gene calls are TRBV18 and TRBJ2-5; D is unresolved. Trimming shortened V by 0 bases and J by 0 bases, and 11 bases separated the two germline ends. CDR1 and CDR2 from the germline V gene are KGHSH and LQKENI. This CDR3 is 16 amino acids long. CDR3 sequence (DNA): TGTGCCAGCTCACCACCGAATACACAGTACCAAGAGACCCAGTACTTC. It translates to CASSPPNTQYQETQYF.

The rearrangement joins TRBV5-5 to TRBJ1-1, with no clear D. CDR3 length: 11 amino acids. V was cut by 2 bases and J by 6 bases, with 5 bases left in between. The germline gives CDR1 SGHKS, CDR2 YYEKEE (reference sequence). The CDR3 loop is CASSLVAEAFF. CDR3 bases: TGTGCCAGCAGCTTAGTGGCTGAAGCTTTCTTT. The entire variable domain, with the rest obtained from reference TRBV5-5 and TRBJ1-1, is as follows: DAGVTQSPTHLIKTRGQQVTLRCSPISGHKSVSWYQQVLGQGPQFIFQYYEKEERGRGNFPDRFSARQFPNYSSELNVNALLLGDSALYLCASSLVAEAFFGQGTRLTVV.

A word on this clone: One end of the junction fails to match germline, which may point to a read error. V gene TRBV28 combines with J gene TRBJ1-5; D unclear. Germline CDR1 reads MDHEN; CDR2 reads SYDVKM. The CDR3 consists of 12 residues. This CDR3 reads CASSLSRIGRRF. CDR3 coding DNA: TGTGCCAGCAGTTTGAGCCGCATCGGAAGGCGATTT.

The chain links TRBV10-3 to TRBJ2-1; 8 bases line up with TRBD2. CDR1 and CDR2 (germline): ENHRY, SYGVKD. Trimming at V came to 6 bases and at J to 0 bases, leaving 10 bases not matched to a gene. The CDR3 runs 17 residues. The CDR3 DNA is TGTGCCATCAGGGGCACTAGCGGAGGTAGCTCCTACAATGAGCAGTTCTTC. This sequence encodes CAIRGTSGGSSYNEQFF.

The V call is TRBV18, the J call TRBJ2-1; 14 positions match TRBD2. The germline V gene encodes CDR1 KGHSH and CDR2 LQKENI. The CDR3 runs to 15 residues. V was clipped by 3 bases and J by 6 bases; unmatched bases: 1. The DNA of the CDR3 is TGTGCCAGCTCACCGGGACTAGCGGGAGTCAATGAGCAGTTCTTC. Its translation: CASSPGLAGVNEQFF.

The CDR3 bases are TGTGCCAGCAGCACCGGACTAGCGGGAGAAAAGACCCAGTACTTC. It codes for CASSTGLAGEKTQYF. The J gene is TRBJ2-5, the V gene TRBV5-8; 13 bases match TRBD2. This CDR3 has 15 amino acids. Germline V lookup: CDR1 SGHTS, CDR2 YDEGEE. The J segment lost 6 bases and the V segment lost 4 bases, leaving 6 bases of the junction unmatched.

Written as DNA, the CDR3 is TGTGCCAGCAGCCGACAGGGTGAGCAGCCCCAGCATTTT. Translating gives CASSRQGEQPQHF. The gene calls are TRBV5-5 and TRBJ1-5; 7 bases map to TRBD1. Germline V CDR1 and CDR2: SGHKS, YYEKEE (reference sequence). CDR3 length: 13 residues. J lost 7 bases, V lost 4 bases, and 5 bases had no gene match. Complete variable domain (other parts from reference TRBV5-5 and TRBJ1-5): DAGVTQSPTHLIKTRGQQVTLRCSPISGHKSVSWYQQVLGQGPQFIFQYYEKEERGRGNFPDRFSARQFPNYSSELNVNALLLGDSALYLCASSRQGEQPQHFGDGTRLSIL.

The chain couples TRBV29-1 to TRBJ1-1; 9 bases align to TRBD1. The CDR3 is made up of 15 amino acids. Unmatched junction bases numbered 5, after V lost 2 bases and J lost 1 base. The V gene's germline CDR1 is SQVTM and CDR2 ANQGSEA. Written as DNA, the CDR3 is TGCAGCGTTGAATTGGGGACAGGGAGGAACACTGAAGCTTTCTTT. Translating it yields CSVELGTGRNTEAFF.